A single sample gave rise to the 20 T cell receptor beta chains below, sequenced in a study of a mutant IDH1 vaccine in newly diagnosed glioma. Antigens of these TCRs are unknown. The time point denotes: week 11, during vaccination. One vaccine dose held 300 ug of mutant IDH1 20-mer peptide and came with topical imiquimod. Only in-frame clones appear in the TCRdb table, and some are missing; sequencing was by immunoSEQ multiplex PCR. The table lists under 150,000 clones, about nine tenths of them singletons. This specimen was PBMCs, taken from a glioma patient whose treatment included an IDH1 peptide vaccine. Source of these receptors: a woman aged 45-65 years with glioma.

The chain carries TRBV5-1 and TRBJ1-1, with unresolved D. The germline V gene has CDR1 SGHRS and CDR2 YFSETQ. Trimming pared 0 bases from V and 3 bases from J, leaving 15 bases between. This CDR3 spans 16 amino acids. CDR3 protein: CASSLGAAKTYTEAFF. Written as DNA, the CDR3 is TGCGCCAGCAGCTTGGGAGCGGCCAAAACTTACACTGAAGCTTTCTTT.

This rearrangement joins TRBV18 to TRBJ1-1; weak D call: TRBD1 (6 bases). The CDR3 sequence is 14 residues long. Germline CDR1 and CDR2: KGHSH and LQKENI. The germline V and J ends were trimmed by 5 bases and 3 bases, with 13 bases remaining between them. CDR3 DNA sequence: TGTGCCAGCTCATTAACAGGGTCCGACACTGAAGCTTTCTTT. Its translation is CASSLTGSDTEAFF.

The J gene is TRBJ2-3, the V gene TRBV5-1; D call uncertain. The CDR3 extends over 14 amino acids. V was trimmed by 0 bases and J by 5 bases, leaving 10 bases between them. Looked up from germline, CDR1 is SGHRS and CDR2 is YFSETQ. The CDR3 is CASSLAGLGDTQYF. CDR3 nucleotide sequence: TGCGCCAGCAGCTTGGCCGGCTTGGGAGATACGCAGTATTTT.

The rearrangement joins TRBV9 to TRBJ2-6; D possibly corresponds to TRBD1 (5 bases). The CDR3 runs to 15 residues. Germline V gene lookup returns CDR1 SGDLS and CDR2 YYNGEE. V was pared by 4 bases and J by 1 base, with 9 bases between. CDR3 sequence: CASSIQVSGANVLTF. In DNA form, the CDR3 reads TGTGCCAGCAGCATACAGGTTTCTGGGGCCAACGTCCTGACTTTC. The entire variable domain, with the rest obtained from reference TRBV9 and TRBJ2-6, is as follows: DSGVTQTPKHLITATGQRVTLRCSPRSGDLSVYWYQQSLDQGLQFLIQYYNGEERAKGNILERFSAQQFPDLHSELNLSSLELGDSALYFCASSIQVSGANVLTFGAGSRLTVL.

The table lists this clone with a count of one. The chain is built from TRBV7-2 and TRBJ2-7; 7 bases map to TRBD1. This CDR3 region has 16 residues. Germline CDR1 is SGHTA and CDR2 is FQGNSA. V trimming: 1 base; J trimming: 0 bases; junction bases outside the gene matches: 6. As DNA, the CDR3 is TGTGCCAGCAGCTTAGTAAGGGGGCGAAGCTCCTACGAGCAGTACTTC. It is translated as CASSLVRGRSSYEQYF.

The chain recombines TRBV4-1 with TRBJ2-1; the match to TRBD1 covers 8 bases. V lost 1 base and J lost 4; bases outside the gene matches: 6. CDR3 length: 16 amino acids. From germline, CDR1 is MGHRA and CDR2 YSYEKL. This CDR3 reads CASSQGGQGLYNEQFF. Here the CDR3 DNA reads TGCGCCAGCAGCCAAGGCGGACAGGGCTTATACAATGAGCAGTTCTTC.

This sequence joins TRBV7-2 and TRBJ2-7; TRBD1 matches 7 bases. V trimming: 5 bases; J trimming: 3 bases; junction bases outside the gene matches: 10. The CDR3 runs 15 residues. CDR1 and CDR2 from the germline V gene are SGHTA and FQGNSA. CDR3 sequence (DNA): TGTGCCAGCAGCCCCACCGGGACAGTTTACTACGAGCAGTACTTC. Translating gives CASSPTGTVYYEQYF.

The table lists this clone with a count of one. The chain has TRBV5-1 and TRBJ2-5; possibly TRBD1 or TRBD2 for D (5 bases each). Germline V CDR1 and CDR2: SGHRS, YFSETQ. V lost 3 bases and J 4 bases, leaving 16 bases between the germline ends. The CDR3 length is 15 residues. CDR3: CASSSARDRSETQYF. DNA for the CDR3: TGCGCCAGCAGCTCAGCCAGGGACCGTTCAGAGACCCAGTACTTC.

J is TRBJ1-3 and V is TRBV30; the D is unclear. Germline assignment: CDR1 GTSNPN and CDR2 SVGIG (reference sequence). The CDR3 has 13 amino acids. The V and J ends lost 2 bases and 1 base respectively, with 6 bases between them. The CDR3 loop is CAWSPGSGNTIYF. The DNA of the CDR3 is TGTGCCTGGAGTCCGGGATCTGGAAACACCATATATTTT.

The chain employs TRBV2 and TRBJ2-2; D possibly uses TRBD1 or TRBD2 (6 bases each). This CDR3 is built from 15 residues. Germline V gene data show CDR1 as SNHLY and CDR2 as FYNNEI. Between the trimmed V and J ends, which lost 6 bases and 2 bases, there was a span of 13 bases. The CDR3 bases are TGTGCCAGCAGGGCGGAGGGGGTAAACACCGGGGAGCTGTTTTTT. It codes for CASRAEGVNTGELFF.

This clone was seen once. The chain couples TRBV7-3 to TRBJ2-3; D may match TRBD1 or TRBD2 (5 bases each). CDR3 size: 14 residues. V was shortened by 4 bases and J by 6 bases, with 14 bases between the two germline ends. In germline, CDR1 is SGHTA, CDR2 FQGTGA. CDR3 DNA: TGTGCCAGCAGCTACCGGGACGGGGACGATACGCAGTATTTT. Translating gives CASSYRDGDDTQYF.

The J gene is TRBJ2-7, the V gene TRBV14; tentative D call: TRBD2 (5 bases). The CDR3 totals 14 residues. Germline CDR1 SGHDN, CDR2 FVKESK. The germline V and J ends were trimmed by 4 bases and 3 bases, with 13 bases remaining between them. DNA of the CDR3: TGTGCCAGCAGCCTCGGACTTGGATTCTACGAGCAGTACTTC. This translates into CASSLGLGFYEQYF.

The J gene is TRBJ2-3, the V gene TRBV6-5; D call uncertain. Trimming took 0 bases from V and 5 from J, leaving 15 bases between them. Germline lookup yields CDR1 MNHEY and CDR2 SVGAGI. The CDR3 has 16 amino acids. The CDR3 nucleotides read TGTGCCAGCAGTTACTCGATGGTCCTCCCGGGAGATACGCAGTATTTT. Encoded protein: CASSYSMVLPGDTQYF.

The chain joins TRBV27 to TRBJ1-1; the match to TRBD1 covers 7 bases. The CDR3 spans 15 residues. Trimming removed 5 bases from V and 10 bases from J; junction bases left unmatched: 16. From germline, CDR1 is MNHEY and CDR2 SMNVEV (reference sequence). The CDR3 DNA is TGTGCCAGCAGTCTCGATGGAGGGGGCGCGTTAGGAGCTTTCTTT. It codes for CASSLDGGGALGAFF.

J is TRBJ2-1 and V is TRBV5-1; possibly TRBD2 for D (5 bases). Germline V lookup: CDR1 SGHRS, CDR2 YFSETQ. The CDR3 has 14 amino acids. V was shortened by 1 base and J by 8 bases, with 13 bases between the two germline ends. CDR3 nucleotides: TGCGCCAGCAGCTTGAGGCTAGAGGGCGATGAGCAGTTCTTC. Translation: CASSLRLEGDEQFF.

The chain uses TRBV27 and TRBJ1-5; no firm D call. Germline V CDR1 and CDR2: MNHEY, SMNVEV (reference sequence). Trimming left V 7 bases short and J 5 bases short, with 12 bases between. This CDR3 contains 13 residues. CDR3 nucleotide sequence: TGTGCCAGCACTCCCAGCCTTCATCAGCCCCAGCATTTT. This codes for CASTPSLHQPQHF.

This clone was seen only once. The chain combines TRBV7-9 with TRBJ1-1, with no clear D. CDR1 is SEHNR, CDR2 FQNEAQ, per germline (reference sequence). V lost 5 bases, J lost 2 bases, and 6 bases lay in between. The CDR3 has 12 residues. The CDR3 nucleotides are TGTGCCAGCAGCCACAGAAACACTGAAGCTTTCTTT. Amino acids: CASSHRNTEAFF.

V is TRBV6-5 and J is TRBJ1-1, with 9 bases lining up with TRBD1. There are 13 residues in the CDR3. Germline V gene sequence: CDR1 MNHEY, CDR2 SVGAGI. After removal of 6 bases from V and 10 bases from J, the junction contained 9 bases not matched to a gene. The CDR3 bases are TGTGCCAGCAGACCGACAGGGGGTAGTCCAGCTTTCTTT. This encodes CASRPTGGSPAFF.

In regard to this clone: One junction end disagrees with the germline gene, perhaps due to a read error. The V and J genes are TRBV6-5 and TRBJ2-5; maybe TRBD2 (5 bases). The length of the CDR3 is 14 residues. Germline CDR1 reads MNHEY; CDR2 reads SVGAGI. The CDR3 reads CAISVQSGQETQYF. CDR3 nucleotide sequence: TGTGCCATCAGTGTTCAAAGCGGTCAAGAGACCCAGTACTTC.

This sequence joins TRBV5-4 and TRBJ2-5; 7 nucleotides agree with TRBD2. The CDR3 runs 15 residues. V trimming: 1 base; J trimming: 5 bases; junction bases outside the gene matches: 8. Germline V gives CDR1 SGHNT, CDR2 YYREEE (reference sequence). CDR3 coding DNA: TGTGCCAGCAGCTTGAGGGCCGCGGGAGAGGAGACCCAGTACTTC. This encodes CASSLRAAGEETQYF.